One and the same sample provided the 5 T cell receptor beta chains below, sequenced in a study of CD8+CD57+ T cells in acquired aplastic anemia. Profiles of TCR beta VDJ and CDR3 were generated from a genomic DNA template. Each CDR3 protein is one row after TCRdb ran MiXCR on the reads. The table records some 170,000 distinct CDR3 sequences, about 60% of them present only once. CD8+CD57+ cell expansion had been shown by flow cytometry in patients chosen for sequencing. Sample: sorted CD4+, CD8+, or CD8+CD57+ T cells (not recorded which) from PBMCs. The source is a human donor with aplastic anemia.

The V and J genes are TRBV25-1 and TRBJ1-4, with D possibly matching TRBD1 (5 bases). V was cut by 1 base and J by 4 bases, with 13 bases left in between. Germline V CDR1 and CDR2: MGHDK, SYGVNS. CDR3 length equals 16 residues. DNA of the CDR3: TGTGCCAGCAGTGAATGGGTGGCAGGGAGTAATGAAAAACTGTTTTTT. This sequence encodes CASSEWVAGSNEKLFF.

This chain uses TRBV20-1 with TRBJ2-7; D tentatively reads TRBD1 or TRBD2 (6 bases each). The CDR3 runs 14 residues. Germline CDR1 is DFQATT and CDR2 is SNEGSKA (reference sequence). The germline V and J ends were trimmed by 0 bases and 6 bases, with 15 bases remaining between them. CDR3 in DNA: TGCAGTGCTAGAGATGCCGGGGGCGCGGGCGAGCAGTACTTC. Translating it yields CSARDAGGAGEQYF.

CDR3 loop: CASSWGDRTIYTQYF. The CDR3 nucleotides are TGCGCCAGCAGCTGGGGGGACAGGACGATTTATACGCAGTATTTT. J is TRBJ2-3 and V is TRBV5-1, with 8 bases aligning to TRBD1. Trimming removed 3 bases from V and 7 bases from J; junction bases left unmatched: 10. Germline V lookup: CDR1 SGHRS, CDR2 YFSETQ. The CDR3 contains 15 residues.

The chain joins TRBV19 to TRBJ2-1; 9 bases align to TRBD1. The junction had 9 bases not matched to a gene; V was cut back by 3 bases and J by 6 bases. The germline V gene encodes CDR1 LNHDA and CDR2 SQIVND (reference sequence). The CDR3 totals 16 residues. This CDR3 is CASSIDPGTGTNEQFF. Written as DNA, the CDR3 is TGTGCCAGTAGTATTGACCCCGGGACAGGGACCAATGAGCAGTTCTTC.

The chain recombines TRBV29-1 with TRBJ1-1; no clear D. Trimming took 2 bases from V and 7 from J, leaving 11 bases between them. Germline CDR1 is SQVTM and CDR2 is ANQGSEA. The CDR3 totals 12 residues. The CDR3 region is CSVERSSREAFF. The CDR3 DNA reads as TGCAGCGTTGAAAGGTCCAGTCGTGAAGCTTTCTTT.